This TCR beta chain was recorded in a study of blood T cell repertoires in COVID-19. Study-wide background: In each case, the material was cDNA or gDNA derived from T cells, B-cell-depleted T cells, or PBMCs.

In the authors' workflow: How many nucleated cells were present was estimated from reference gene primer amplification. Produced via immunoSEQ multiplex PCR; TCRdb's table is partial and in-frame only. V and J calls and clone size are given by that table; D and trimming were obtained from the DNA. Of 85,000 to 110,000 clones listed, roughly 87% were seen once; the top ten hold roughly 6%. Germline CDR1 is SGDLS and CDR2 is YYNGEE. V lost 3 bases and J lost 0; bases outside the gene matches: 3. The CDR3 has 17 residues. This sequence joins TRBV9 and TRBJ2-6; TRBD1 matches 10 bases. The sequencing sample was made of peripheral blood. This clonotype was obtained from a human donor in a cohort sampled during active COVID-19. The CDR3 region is CASSGWTGGSGANVLTF. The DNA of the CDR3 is TGTGCCAGCAGCGGATGGACAGGGGGCTCTGGGGCCAACGTCCTGACTTTC.